The 3 T cell receptor beta chains below come from one sample, sequenced in a study of regulatory T cells in long-lasting Graves disease (dated by TCRdb to the early 2020s). The sample's time point label, decoded: persistent/refractory GD, antithyroid drugs over 5 years with positive TRAb. For both TCR sequencing and RNA sequencing, RNA was extracted from PBMCs in TRIzol. Libraries were made using multiplex PCR. This sample was sequenced with an Illumina HiSeq 4000. To build TCR beta libraries, CDR3 regions were amplified by Arm-PCR using iRepertoire HTBI primers. TCRdb ran its own pipeline on the public reads, namely fastp trimming at Q25 and MiXCR clone calling, and kept in-frame beta chains. Each entry merges the rows of one CDR3 protein and shows their most common DNA and genes. For this sample there are around 510,000 distinct CDR3 sequences; more than 20% appear just once. The biggest ten clones account for over 7.5% of the sample.

The specimen comprised peripheral blood mononuclear cells (PBMCs), sampled when the disease was refractory, from a patient treated with antithyroid drugs. The receptors were sampled from a female donor with Graves disease.

The chain couples TRBV6-2 or TRBV6-3 to TRBJ2-2, with D possibly TRBD2 on 6 matching bases. The V end was cut by 7 bases, the J end by 5 bases, with 11 bases between. Germline loops: CDR1 MNHEY, CDR2 SVGEGT. The CDR3 is 13 amino acids. The CDR3 region is CASKLLATGELFF. CDR3 sequence (DNA): TGTGCCAGCAAACTTCTAGCGACCGGGGAGCTGTTTTTT.

This clonotype has ten or more counts. V and J are TRBV2 and TRBJ1-2; possibly TRBD1 for D (6 bases). The V end lost 4 bases, the J end lost 8 bases, and 14 bases lay between the germline ends. The CDR3 is 13 residues long. The germline V gene has CDR1 SNHLY and CDR2 FYNNEI. CDR3 DNA: TGTGCCAGCAGTGGGACAGTAGATGACGGCTACACCTTC. It encodes CASSGTVDDGYTF.

This clonotype was seen many times. V usage is TRBV4-1 and J usage is TRBJ1-4; 10 bases are a match to TRBD1. Looked up from germline, CDR1 is MGHRA and CDR2 is YSYEKL. The V segment lost 4 bases and the J segment 7 bases; nucleotides outside the gene matches: 6. The CDR3 totals 15 residues. The CDR3 DNA follows: TGCGCCAGCAGCCCGACAGGGGGCAGTGGTGAAAAACTGTTTTTT. Translation gives CASSPTGGSGEKLFF.